This T cell receptor beta chain is from a study of OX40 agonist ivuxolimab in advanced cancers. Across the whole study: Cancers in dose escalation were hepatocellular, melanoma, renal cell and head and neck. Three patients showed partial responses: one hepatocellular carcinoma and two cutaneous melanoma cases.

Sequencing used immunoSEQ multiplex PCR; TCRdb keeps in-frame clones, though not all of them. This repertoire shows about 68,000 clones, 91% found once; its top ten account for 0.3% to 0.35%. Turning to this clone: Its antigen is currently unknown.

Whole-study findings and limits: By week 6 at 0.1 to 3.0 mg/kg, blood CD4+ and CD8+ T cells had expanded clonally. Certain nonresponders additionally had low normalized T-cell clonal expansion.

V gave up 7 bases and J gave up 6 bases, with 13 bases separating them. This CDR3 contains 13 residues. Germline CDR1 reads SGHTA; CDR2 reads FQGNSA. Sample: CD4+ or CD8+ T cells sorted from blood, taken in a trial of the OX40 agonist ivuxolimab. The clonotype comes from an adult with an advanced solid tumor such as melanoma, head and neck, liver or kidney cancer. This chain links TRBV7-2 with TRBJ1-5; D unclear. CDR3 amino acids: CASTPDALQPQHF. The CDR3 DNA is TGTGCCAGCACCCCAGACGCACTTCAGCCCCAGCATTTT.